This T cell receptor beta chain is drawn from a study of cytomegalovirus exposure and HLA in healthy donors. Use of 60 Vbeta and 13 Jbeta primers characterized the PCR. The data were produced by immunoSEQ multiplex PCR, yet TCRdb's version contains in-frame clones alone and is incomplete. The sample shows tens of thousands of clones, over 60% of them seen only once. Sample: PBMCs. This TCR was sampled from a woman aged 45-60 years in good health and CMV-seronegative.

Written as DNA, the CDR3 is TGCGCCAGCAGCTTAAATAGAGAGACCCAGTACTTC. Its translation is CASSLNRETQYF. This chain joins TRBV5-1 and TRBJ2-5; no definite D call. Germline V gene sequence: CDR1 SGHRS, CDR2 YFSETQ. This CDR3 contains 12 residues. The ends were cut back, 2 bases at V and 4 bases at J, with 6 bases in the middle.